Listed here are 15 T cell receptor beta chains from one sample, sequenced in a study of cytotoxic CD8 clonotypes in ibrutinib-treated CLL. Clones were read by immunoSEQ multiplex PCR, and TCRdb kept only the in-frame ones, dropping some. The sample records about 72,000 clones, around 65% being singletons. The sample in question was PBMCs, obtained after 12 months of ibrutinib treatment. The receptors stem from a human donor with chronic lymphocytic leukemia.

The CDR3 protein is CASSLGTSGGVQETQYF. The CDR3, as DNA: TGTGCCAGCAGCCTCGGGACTAGCGGGGGGGTCCAAGAGACCCAGTACTTC. The chain recombines TRBV4-2 with TRBJ2-5, with 16 bases fitting TRBD2. This CDR3 is built from 17 residues. Germline V CDR1 and CDR2: LGHNA, YNFKEQ. Trimming took 4 bases from V and 1 from J; bases not matched to a gene: 3.

V usage is TRBV2 and J usage is TRBJ1-2; D not resolved. Trimming took off 3 bases at V and 1 base at J, with 9 bases between the two ends. Germline loops: CDR1 SNHLY, CDR2 FYNNEI. This CDR3 is built from 14 residues. CDR3 sequence reads: CASSDGALNYGYTF. The DNA of the CDR3 is TGTGCCAGCAGTGATGGCGCTCTTAACTATGGCTACACCTTC.

The V call is TRBV7-2, the J call TRBJ2-1, with D possibly being TRBD1 (5 bases). Germline V gene data show CDR1 as SGHTA and CDR2 as FQGNSA. Trimming left V 5 bases short and J 7 bases short, with 9 bases between. The CDR3 has 12 amino acids. The CDR3, as DNA: TGTGCCAGCAGCCACCCAGGGAATGAGCAGTTCTTC. Protein sequence: CASSHPGNEQFF.

The rearrangement uses TRBV15 and TRBJ2-7, with D possibly matching TRBD1 (5 bases). Looked up from germline, CDR1 is LNHNV and CDR2 is YYDKDF (reference sequence). The V end lost 0 bases, the J end lost 3 bases, and 12 bases lay between the germline ends. The CDR3 has 15 residues. The CDR3 DNA sequence: TGTGCCACCAGCAGAGATAAAGGGGTTCACTACGAGCAGTACTTC. It yields the protein CATSRDKGVHYEQYF.

The CDR3 loop reads CAWSAKGGNYGYTF. The CDR3 DNA reads TGTGCCTGGAGTGCCAAGGGCGGTAACTATGGCTACACCTTC. The rearrangement joins TRBV30 to TRBJ1-2; no firm D call. The CDR3 has 14 residues. V dropped 1 base and J dropped 1 base, with 10 bases sitting between them. The germline gives CDR1 GTSNPN, CDR2 SVGIG (reference sequence).

The chain is built from TRBV7-6 and TRBJ2-5, with D possibly being TRBD1 or TRBD2 (5 bases each). The CDR3 loop spans 16 amino acids. CDR1 and CDR2 (germline): SGHVS, FNYEAQ. V was clipped by 5 bases and J by 1 base, with 17 bases between them. The CDR3 sequence: CASSPSGRVSQETQYF. The CDR3 nucleotides read TGTGCCAGCAGCCCGTCGGGGCGGGTTAGCCAAGAGACCCAGTACTTC.

This clone was seen a handful of times. The chain has TRBV27 and TRBJ1-6; TRBD1 aligns across 8 bases. Germline values: CDR1 MNHEY, CDR2 SMNVEV (reference sequence). The CDR3 sequence is 15 residues long. V gave up 6 bases and J gave up 10 bases; unmatched junction bases: 11. CDR3 sequence: CASSPLTGVGSPLHF. The DNA of the CDR3 is TGTGCCAGCAGCCCTTTGACAGGGGTGGGCTCACCCCTCCACTTT.

This chain uses TRBV29-1 with TRBJ1-1, with TRBD1 matching 9 bases. Germline lookup yields CDR1 SQVTM and CDR2 ANQGSEA. The CDR3 runs to 12 residues. V was clipped by 6 bases and J by 11 bases; unmatched bases: 10. The CDR3 DNA follows: TGCAGCGTAGAGAAAGGGGACAGGGTCGCTTTCTTT. Its protein product is CSVEKGDRVAFF. The full variable domain, rest sourced from reference TRBV29-1 and TRBJ1-1, is SAVISQKPSRDICQRGTSLTIQCQVDSQVTMMFWYRQQPGQSLTLIATANQGSEATYESGFVIDKFPISRPNLTFSTLTVSNMSPEDSSIYLCSVEKGDRVAFFGQGTRLTVV.

This clone has only a few counts. This chain uses TRBV7-6 with TRBJ2-7, with D maybe TRBD2 (6 bases). CDR3 length equals 15 residues. Deletions cut 0 bases from V and 0 bases from J, with 9 bases between. In germline, CDR1 is SGHVS, CDR2 FNYEAQ. The CDR3 spells CASSLAAGSSYEQYF. In nucleotides, the CDR3 is TGTGCCAGCAGCTTAGCGGCGGGAAGCTCCTACGAGCAGTACTTC.

This chain joins TRBV7-8 and TRBJ1-1; tentatively, D is TRBD1 (5 bases). V lost 5 bases, J lost 1 base, and 14 bases lay in between. Germline V gives CDR1 SGHVS, CDR2 FQNEAQ. The CDR3 covers 15 residues. CDR3 nucleotides: TGTGCCAGCAGCGGACTAAGAGGACAGAACACTGAAGCTTTCTTT. As protein: CASSGLRGQNTEAFF.

The rearrangement joins TRBV11-3 to TRBJ2-3; 10 positions agree with TRBD1. Germline-derived CDR1 and CDR2 are SGHNT and YENEEA. This CDR3 comprises 16 residues. V gave up 5 bases and J gave up 5 bases; unmatched junction bases: 10. CDR3 residues: CASSAGQGRAIDTQYF. In DNA, the CDR3 is TGTGCCAGCAGCGCGGGACAGGGGAGAGCGATAGATACGCAGTATTTT.

This sequence joins TRBV7-9 and TRBJ2-7, with D tentatively TRBD2 (6 bases). The CDR3 sequence is 14 residues long. V was shortened by 9 bases and J by 7 bases, with 22 bases between the two germline ends. Germline CDR1 SEHNR, CDR2 FQNEAQ (reference sequence). The CDR3 region is CASRGEGVAGEQYF. The DNA of the CDR3 is TGTGCCAGTCGCGGGGAAGGGGTTGCGGGTGAGCAGTACTTC.

V gene TRBV28 combines with J gene TRBJ1-2; TRBD1 agrees at 7 bases. The CDR3 is 14 residues long. Germline CDR1 and CDR2: MDHEN and SYDVKM. Trimming removed 4 bases from V and 2 bases from J; junction bases left unmatched: 4. The CDR3 protein is CASSWQGGNYGYTF. The DNA of the CDR3 is TGTGCCAGCAGTTGGCAGGGGGGAAACTATGGCTACACCTTC.

The rearrangement joins TRBV11-3 to TRBJ2-6, with D possibly being TRBD2 (6 bases). V was cut by 1 base and J by 4 bases, with 14 bases left in between. Per germline, CDR1 SGHNT and CDR2 YENEEA. This CDR3 has 17 amino acids. CDR3 amino acids: CASSLVVRDSGANVLTF. DNA for the CDR3: TGTGCCAGCAGCTTAGTGGTTCGGGACTCCGGGGCCAACGTCCTGACTTTC.

The V call is TRBV5-6, the J call TRBJ2-5; perhaps TRBD2 as D (6 bases). This CDR3 is 15 amino acids long. Trimming left V 3 bases short and J 3 bases short, with 15 bases between. Looked up from germline, CDR1 is SGHDT and CDR2 is YYEEEE. CDR3 amino acids: CASSSGDRTKETQYF. CDR3 sequence (DNA): TGTGCCAGCAGCTCGGGAGACCGGACAAAAGAGACCCAGTACTTC.